What follows are 4 T cell receptor beta chains derived from one specimen sequenced in a study of cytomegalovirus exposure and HLA in healthy donors (TCRdb year 2017). Library preparation employed the immunoSEQ multiplex PCR assay. For the multiplex PCR, a mixture combining 60 forward primers for TCR Vbeta segments and 13 reverse primers for TCR Jbeta segments was used. What TCRdb holds here is the immuneACCESS table cut down to in-frame rearrangements. Part of the clones is not present; checked against another copy, under half of the missing clones reflect an unresolved V gene, and the others are unexplained. The sample records 200,000 to 250,000 clones, around four fifths of which are singletons. The ten biggest clones cover about 2.6% of the sample. The sample was PBMCs. These receptors came from a woman between 40 and 50 years old in good health and CMV-seronegative.

This clone was found once. The rearrangement uses TRBV5-1 and TRBJ1-4; TRBD1 matches at 9 bases. CDR3 length: 16 amino acids. Germline V gives CDR1 SGHRS, CDR2 YFSETQ. After removal of 1 base from V and 7 bases from J, the junction contained 8 bases not matched to a gene. CDR3 DNA: TGCGCCAGCAGCTTGTATGCCGGGACAGGGATTGAAAAACTGTTTTTT. Protein sequence: CASSLYAGTGIEKLFF.

In its sample, this clone was seen once. This chain uses TRBV9 with TRBJ1-2; 7 bases align to TRBD1. V was clipped by 3 bases and J by 0 bases; unmatched bases: 2. The CDR3 is made up of 14 amino acids. The germline gives CDR1 SGDLS, CDR2 YYNGEE. CDR3 coding DNA: TGTGCCAGCAGCGGGGGACAGTCTAACTATGGCTACACCTTC. Translation: CASSGGQSNYGYTF. Looking up the rest from reference TRBV9 and TRBJ1-2 gives the full variable domain: DSGVTQTPKHLITATGQRVTLRCSPRSGDLSVYWYQQSLDQGLQFLIQYYNGEERAKGNILERFSAQQFPDLHSELNLSSLELGDSALYFCASSGGQSNYGYTFGSGTRLTVV.

This sequence joins TRBV7-9 and TRBJ2-7, with D unclear. CDR3 length equals 12 residues. Per the germline V gene, CDR1 is SEHNR and CDR2 is FQNEAQ (reference sequence). The V end lost 5 bases, the J end lost 5 bases, and 10 bases lay between the germline ends. The CDR3 DNA sequence: TGTGCCAGCAGCCCTCACTTAGACGAGCAGTACTTC. Encoded protein: CASSPHLDEQYF.

The chain combines TRBV18 with TRBJ2-7, with D possibly matching TRBD2 (5 bases). Germline CDR1 KGHSH, CDR2 LQKENI. V shed 2 bases and J shed 6 bases, with 17 bases lying between them. This CDR3 region has 15 residues. The CDR3 DNA follows: TGTGCCAGCTCACCATCACTAGGATTCGCCTCCGAGCAGTACTTC. This encodes CASSPSLGFASEQYF.